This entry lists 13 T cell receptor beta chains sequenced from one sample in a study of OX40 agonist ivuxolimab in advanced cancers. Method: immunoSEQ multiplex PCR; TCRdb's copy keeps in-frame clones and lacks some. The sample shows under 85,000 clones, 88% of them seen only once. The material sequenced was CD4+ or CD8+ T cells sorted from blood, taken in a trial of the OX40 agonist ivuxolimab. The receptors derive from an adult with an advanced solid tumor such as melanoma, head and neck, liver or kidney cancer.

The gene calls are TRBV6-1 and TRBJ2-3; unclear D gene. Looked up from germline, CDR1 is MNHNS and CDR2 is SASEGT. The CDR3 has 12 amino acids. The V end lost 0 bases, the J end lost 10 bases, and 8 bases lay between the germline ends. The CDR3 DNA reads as TGTGCCAGCAGTGAAGCGCACGTCTCGCAGTATTTT. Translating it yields CASSEAHVSQYF.

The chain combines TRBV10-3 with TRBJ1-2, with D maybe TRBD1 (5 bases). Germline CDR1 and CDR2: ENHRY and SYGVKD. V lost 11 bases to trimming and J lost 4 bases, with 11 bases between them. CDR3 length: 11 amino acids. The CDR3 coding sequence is TGTGCCTCGGGGGACCCCTATGGCTACACCTTC. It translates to CASGDPYGYTF.

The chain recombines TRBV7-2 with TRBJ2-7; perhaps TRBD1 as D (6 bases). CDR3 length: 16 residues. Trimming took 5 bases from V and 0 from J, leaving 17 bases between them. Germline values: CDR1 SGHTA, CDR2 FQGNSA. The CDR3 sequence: CASSPKTGQFSYEQYF. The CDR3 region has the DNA TGTGCCAGCAGCCCAAAAACCGGACAGTTCTCCTACGAGCAGTACTTC.

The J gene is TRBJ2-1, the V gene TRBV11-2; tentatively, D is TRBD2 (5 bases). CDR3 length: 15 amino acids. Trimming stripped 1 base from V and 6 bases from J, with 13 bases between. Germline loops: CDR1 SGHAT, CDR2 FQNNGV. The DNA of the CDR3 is TGTGCCAGCAGCTTAGTTCGATCCAGCGGCAATGAGCAGTTCTTC. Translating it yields CASSLVRSSGNEQFF.

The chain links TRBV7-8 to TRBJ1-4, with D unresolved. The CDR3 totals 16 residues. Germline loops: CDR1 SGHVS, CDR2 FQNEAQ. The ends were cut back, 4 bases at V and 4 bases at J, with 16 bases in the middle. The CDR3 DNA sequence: TGTGCCAGCAGCTACCTCATTCGGGCCTATAATGAAAAACTGTTTTTT. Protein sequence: CASSYLIRAYNEKLFF. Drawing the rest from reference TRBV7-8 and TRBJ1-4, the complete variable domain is GAGVSQSPRYKVAKRGQDVALRCDPISGHVSLFWYQQALGQGPEFLTYFQNEAQLDKSGLPSDRFFAERPEGSVSTLKIQRTQQEDSAVYLCASSYLIRAYNEKLFFGSGTQLSVL.

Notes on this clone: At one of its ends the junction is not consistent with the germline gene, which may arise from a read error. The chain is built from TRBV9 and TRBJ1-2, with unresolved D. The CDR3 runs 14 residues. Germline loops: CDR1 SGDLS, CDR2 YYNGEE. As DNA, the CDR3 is TGTGCCAGCAGCGTAGATTCCTCTAACTATGGCTACATCTTC. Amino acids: CASSVDSSNYGYIF.

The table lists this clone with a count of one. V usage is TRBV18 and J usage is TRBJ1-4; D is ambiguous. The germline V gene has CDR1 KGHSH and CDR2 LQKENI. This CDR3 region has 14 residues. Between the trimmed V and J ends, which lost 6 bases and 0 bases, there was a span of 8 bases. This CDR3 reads CASSEYATNEKLFF. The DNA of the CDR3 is TGTGCCAGCTCCGAGTATGCAACTAATGAAAAACTGTTTTTT. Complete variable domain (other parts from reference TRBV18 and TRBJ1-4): NAGVMQNPRHLVRRRGQEARLRCSPMKGHSHVYWYRQLPEEGLKFMVYLQKENIIDESGMPKERFSAEFPKEGPSILRIQQVVRGDSAAYFCASSEYATNEKLFFGSGTQLSVL.

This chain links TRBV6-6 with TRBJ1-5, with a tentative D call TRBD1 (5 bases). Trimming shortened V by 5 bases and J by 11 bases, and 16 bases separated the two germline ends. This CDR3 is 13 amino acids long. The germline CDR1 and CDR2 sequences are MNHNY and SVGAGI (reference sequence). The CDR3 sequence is CASSLYQGSAQHF. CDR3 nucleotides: TGTGCCAGCAGTCTTTATCAGGGTAGCGCCCAGCATTTT.

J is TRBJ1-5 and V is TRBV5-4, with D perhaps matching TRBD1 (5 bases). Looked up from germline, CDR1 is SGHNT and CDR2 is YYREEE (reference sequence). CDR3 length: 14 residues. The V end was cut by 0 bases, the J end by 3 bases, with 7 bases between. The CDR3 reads CASSLGGANQPQHF. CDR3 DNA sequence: TGTGCCAGCAGCTTGGGAGGGGCCAATCAGCCCCAGCATTTT.

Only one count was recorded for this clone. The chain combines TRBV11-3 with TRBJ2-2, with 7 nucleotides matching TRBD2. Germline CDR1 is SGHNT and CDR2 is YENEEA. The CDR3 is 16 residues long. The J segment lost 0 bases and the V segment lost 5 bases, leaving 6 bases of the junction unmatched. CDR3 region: CASSAYRGANTGELFF. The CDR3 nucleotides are TGTGCCAGCAGCGCGTATCGGGGGGCGAACACCGGGGAGCTGTTTTTT.

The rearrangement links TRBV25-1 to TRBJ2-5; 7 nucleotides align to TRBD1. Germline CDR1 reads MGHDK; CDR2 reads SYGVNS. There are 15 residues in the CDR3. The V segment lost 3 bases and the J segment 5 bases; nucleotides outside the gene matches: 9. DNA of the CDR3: TGTGCCAGCAGTGAGGTTGAAGGGGGCCCGGAGACCCAGTACTTC. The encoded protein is CASSEVEGGPETQYF. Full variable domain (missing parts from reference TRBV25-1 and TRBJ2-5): EADIYQTPRYLVIGTGKKITLECSQTMGHDKMYWYQQDPGMELHLIHYSYGVNSTEKGDLSSESTVSRIRTEHFPLTLESARPSHTSQYLCASSEVEGGPETQYFGPGTRLLVL.

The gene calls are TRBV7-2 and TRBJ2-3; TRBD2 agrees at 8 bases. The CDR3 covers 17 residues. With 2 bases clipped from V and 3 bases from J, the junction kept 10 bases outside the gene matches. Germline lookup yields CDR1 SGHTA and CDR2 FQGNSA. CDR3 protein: CASSLFSGGGWTDTQYF. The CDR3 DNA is TGTGCCAGCAGCTTATTTTCTGGCGGGGGGTGGACAGATACGCAGTATTTT.

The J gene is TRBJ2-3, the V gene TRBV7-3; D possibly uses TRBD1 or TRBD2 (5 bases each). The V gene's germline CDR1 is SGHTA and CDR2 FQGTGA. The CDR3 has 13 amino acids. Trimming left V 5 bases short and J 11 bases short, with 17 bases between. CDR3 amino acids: CASSEDGDGRQYF. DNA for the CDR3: TGTGCCAGCAGCGAGGATGGGGACGGAAGGCAGTATTTT.